The rows below give T cell receptor beta chains drawn from one sample of a study of blood T cell repertoires in COVID-19. The protocol was immunoSEQ multiplex PCR, while the TCRdb copy is restricted to in-frame clones and leaves out a portion. Found here are about 200,000 clones, 84% of them singletons; the top ten hold around 13%. Sequencing was carried out using peripheral blood. The receptor source for this set is a human donor in a cohort sampled during active COVID-19. Both conserved end residues are part of each CDR3.

CDR3 protein: CASSLVEGALGYTF
J gene: TRBJ1-2
V gene: TRBV7-9

CDR3 protein: CASSARTGAQSANQPQHF
J gene: TRBJ1-5
V gene: TRBV2

CDR3 protein: CASSPGIPGGRDTQYF
J gene: TRBJ2-3
V gene: TRBV7-2

CDR3 protein: CATSLSPVGELFF
J gene: TRBJ2-2
V gene: TRBV15

CDR3 protein: CASSIVQGAYEQYF
J gene: TRBJ2-7
V gene: TRBV19

CDR3 protein: CASSFGGRETQYF
J gene: TRBJ2-5
V gene: TRBV7-9

CDR3 protein: CASRPASGLNPDNEQFF
J gene: TRBJ2-1
V gene: TRBV2

CDR3 protein: CASSLELGLAGGLSYNEQFF
J gene: TRBJ2-1
V gene: TRBV27

CDR3 protein: CASSRQGPMETQYF
J gene: TRBJ2-5
V gene: TRBV3-1/TRBV3-2

CDR3 protein: CATSRVSTGNTEAFF
J gene: TRBJ1-1
V gene: TRBV15

CDR3 protein: CASSQDLGRAAYEQYF
J gene: TRBJ2-7
V gene: TRBV3-1/TRBV3-2

CDR3 protein: CASSSRAYEQYF
J gene: TRBJ2-7
V gene: TRBV28

CDR3 protein: CASSDGAGSNTGELFF
J gene: TRBJ2-2
V gene: TRBV9

CDR3 protein: CASSFRQGSTDTQYF
J gene: TRBJ2-3
V gene: TRBV27

CDR3 protein: CASSQGTHNPQETQYF
J gene: TRBJ2-5
V gene: TRBV14

CDR3 protein: CASSYRGDAIEKLFF
J gene: TRBJ1-4
V gene: TRBV5-6

CDR3 protein: CASRAGTGSTDTQYF
J gene: TRBJ2-3
V gene: TRBV2

CDR3 protein: CASSETGVGGNTIYF
J gene: TRBJ1-3
V gene: TRBV5-6

CDR3 protein: CASSYGLAVETQYF
J gene: TRBJ2-3
V gene: TRBV27

CDR3 protein: CSVVGLAGVGMDEQFF
J gene: TRBJ2-1
V gene: TRBV29-1

CDR3 protein: CASSILGQAPTNEKLFF
J gene: TRBJ1-4
V gene: TRBV19

CDR3 protein: CASSLASEFYGYTF
J gene: TRBJ1-2
V gene: TRBV7-9

CDR3 protein: CASRVHRVGTDTQYF
J gene: TRBJ2-3
V gene: TRBV6-5

CDR3 protein: CASSPRGRSYEQYF
J gene: TRBJ2-7
V gene: TRBV27

CDR3 protein: CASGGWGGRYGYTF
J gene: TRBJ1-2
V gene: TRBV27

CDR3 protein: CASSSNLGQGLSGANVLTF
J gene: TRBJ2-6
V gene: TRBV5-1

CDR3 protein: CASSLMADTNYGYTF
J gene: TRBJ1-2
V gene: TRBV5-1

CDR3 protein: CASSNSVKNTEAFF
J gene: TRBJ1-1
V gene: TRBV28

CDR3 protein: CAISESVAAIYNEQFF
J gene: TRBJ2-1
V gene: TRBV10-3

CDR3 protein: CASSPWKQGRNTEAFF
J gene: TRBJ1-1
V gene: TRBV27

CDR3 protein: CASSEELEGAWTDTQYF
J gene: TRBJ2-3
V gene: TRBV6-1

CDR3 protein: CASSSLGVDTQYF
J gene: TRBJ2-3
V gene: TRBV7-9

CDR3 protein: CATMGQGLNQPQHF
J gene: TRBJ1-5
V gene: TRBV6-5

CDR3 protein: CASRLLRSSYEQYF
J gene: TRBJ2-7
V gene: TRBV27

CDR3 protein: CASSLRAMNTEAFF
J gene: TRBJ1-1
V gene: TRBV28

CDR3 protein: CASSTGQGNQPQHF
J gene: TRBJ1-5
V gene: TRBV19

CDR3 protein: CASSQAGTYSTDTQYF
J gene: TRBJ2-3
V gene: TRBV4-2

CDR3 protein: CASSRADTQYF
J gene: TRBJ2-3
V gene: TRBV5-4

CDR3 protein: CASSFYQGAESPLHF
J gene: TRBJ1-6
V gene: TRBV5-1

CDR3 protein: CASRLQGAIGTEAFF
J gene: TRBJ1-1
V gene: TRBV19

CDR3 protein: CASSFGQGGGEQYF
J gene: TRBJ2-7
V gene: TRBV7-2

CDR3 protein: CASTTANRGRPYEQYF
J gene: TRBJ2-7
V gene: TRBV27

CDR3 protein: CASSRPLAGGPGDTQYF
J gene: TRBJ2-3
V gene: TRBV9

CDR3 protein: CASSSTSAVGYEQYF
J gene: TRBJ2-7
V gene: TRBV28

CDR3 protein: CASSGGQGGGYTF
J gene: TRBJ1-2
V gene: TRBV9

CDR3 protein: CASSQPGQYPEQYF
J gene: TRBJ2-7
V gene: TRBV4-2

CDR3 protein: CATSWRTVDTGELFF
J gene: TRBJ2-2
V gene: TRBV28

CDR3 protein: CASSLASRGGQETQYF
J gene: TRBJ2-5
V gene: TRBV7-9

CDR3 protein: CASSPSRQRATNEKLFF
J gene: TRBJ1-4
V gene: TRBV18

CDR3 protein: CAWSLLALSYEQYF
J gene: TRBJ2-7
V gene: TRBV30